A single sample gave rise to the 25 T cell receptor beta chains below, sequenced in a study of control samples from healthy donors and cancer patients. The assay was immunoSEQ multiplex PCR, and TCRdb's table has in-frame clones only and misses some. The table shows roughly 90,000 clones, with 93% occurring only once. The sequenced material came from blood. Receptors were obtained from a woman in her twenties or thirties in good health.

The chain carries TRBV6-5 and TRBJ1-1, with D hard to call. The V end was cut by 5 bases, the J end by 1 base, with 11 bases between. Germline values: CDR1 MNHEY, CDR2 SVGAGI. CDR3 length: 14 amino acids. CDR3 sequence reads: CASSTSQSNTEAFF. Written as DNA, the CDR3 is TGTGCCAGCAGTACCTCACAGTCGAACACTGAAGCTTTCTTT.

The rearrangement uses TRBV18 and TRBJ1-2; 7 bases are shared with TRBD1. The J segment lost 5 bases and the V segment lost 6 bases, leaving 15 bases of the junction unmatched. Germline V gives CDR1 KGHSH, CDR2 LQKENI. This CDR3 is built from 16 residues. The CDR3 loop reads CASSPQPGQASYGYTF. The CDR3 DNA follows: TGTGCCAGCTCTCCTCAACCAGGACAGGCCTCGTATGGCTACACCTTC.

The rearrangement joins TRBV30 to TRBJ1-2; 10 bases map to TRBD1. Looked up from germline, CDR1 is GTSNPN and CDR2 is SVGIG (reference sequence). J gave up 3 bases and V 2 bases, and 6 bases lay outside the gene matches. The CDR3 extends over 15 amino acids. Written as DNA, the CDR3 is TGTGCCTGGAGTCCCGGACAGGGGGGACACTATGGCTACACCTTC. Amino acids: CAWSPGQGGHYGYTF.

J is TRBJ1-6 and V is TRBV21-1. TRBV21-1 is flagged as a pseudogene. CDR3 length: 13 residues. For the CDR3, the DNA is TGTGCCAGCAGCGGGGGGGATAATTCACCCCTCCACTTT. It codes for CASSGGDNSPLHF.

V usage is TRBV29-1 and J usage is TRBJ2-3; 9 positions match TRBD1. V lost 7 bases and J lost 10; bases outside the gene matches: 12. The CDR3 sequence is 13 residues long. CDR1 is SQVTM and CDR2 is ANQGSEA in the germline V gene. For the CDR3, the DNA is TGCAGCGCCCAAGGGGTGGACAGGGGAGCGCAGTATTTT. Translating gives CSAQGVDRGAQYF.

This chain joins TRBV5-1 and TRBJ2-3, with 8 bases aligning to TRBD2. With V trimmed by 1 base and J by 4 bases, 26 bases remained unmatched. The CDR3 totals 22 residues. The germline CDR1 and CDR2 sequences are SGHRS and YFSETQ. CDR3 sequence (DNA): TGCGCCAGCAGCTTGACGCGATATTTAGCGGGGAGGGGACGGCTGTTGGCAGATACGCAGTATTTT. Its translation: CASSLTRYLAGRGRLLADTQYF.

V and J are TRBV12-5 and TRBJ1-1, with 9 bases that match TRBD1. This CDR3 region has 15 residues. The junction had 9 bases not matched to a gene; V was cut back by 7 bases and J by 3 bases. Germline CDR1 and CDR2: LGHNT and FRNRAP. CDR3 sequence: CASVSTGGLYTEAFF. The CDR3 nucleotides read TGTGCTAGTGTTTCCACAGGGGGCTTATACACTGAAGCTTTCTTT. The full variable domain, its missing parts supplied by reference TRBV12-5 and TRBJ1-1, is DARVTQTPRHKVTEMGQEVTMRCQPILGHNTVFWYRQTMMQGLELLAYFRNRAPLDDSGMPKDRFSAEMPDATLATLKIQPSEPRDSAVYFCASVSTGGLYTEAFFGQGTRLTVV.

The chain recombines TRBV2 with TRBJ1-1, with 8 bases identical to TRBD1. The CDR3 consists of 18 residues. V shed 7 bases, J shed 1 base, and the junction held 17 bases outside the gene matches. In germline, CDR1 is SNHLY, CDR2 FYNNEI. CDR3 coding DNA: TGTGCCAGCACCATGACAGGGGCGGGTGCCCCGCGGAACACTGAAGCTTTCTTT. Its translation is CASTMTGAGAPRNTEAFF. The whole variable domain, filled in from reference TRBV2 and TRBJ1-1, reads EPEVTQTPSHQVTQMGQEVILRCVPISNHLYFYWYRQILGQKVEFLVSFYNNEISEKSEIFDDQFSVERPDGSNFTLKIRSTKLEDSAMYFCASTMTGAGAPRNTEAFFGQGTRLTVV.

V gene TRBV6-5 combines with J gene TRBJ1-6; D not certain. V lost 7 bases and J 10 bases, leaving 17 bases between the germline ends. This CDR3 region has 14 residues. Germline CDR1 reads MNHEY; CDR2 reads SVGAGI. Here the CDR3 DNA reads TGTGCCAGCACTTCTGGGCGGGGTAACTCACCCCTCCACTTT. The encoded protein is CASTSGRGNSPLHF.

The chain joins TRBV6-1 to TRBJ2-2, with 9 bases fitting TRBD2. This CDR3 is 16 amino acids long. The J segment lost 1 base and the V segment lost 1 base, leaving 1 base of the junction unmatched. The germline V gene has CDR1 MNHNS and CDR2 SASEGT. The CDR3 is CASSEVAGENTGELFF. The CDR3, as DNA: TGTGCCAGCAGTGAAGTAGCGGGGGAGAACACCGGGGAGCTGTTTTTT.

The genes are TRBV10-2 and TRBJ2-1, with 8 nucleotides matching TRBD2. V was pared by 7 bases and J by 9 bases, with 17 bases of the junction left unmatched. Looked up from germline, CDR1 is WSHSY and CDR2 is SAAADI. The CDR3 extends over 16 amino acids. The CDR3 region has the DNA TGCGCCAGCAAGCCGTGGCAAGAGACTAGCGTAATTGAGCAGTTCTTC. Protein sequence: CASKPWQETSVIEQFF.

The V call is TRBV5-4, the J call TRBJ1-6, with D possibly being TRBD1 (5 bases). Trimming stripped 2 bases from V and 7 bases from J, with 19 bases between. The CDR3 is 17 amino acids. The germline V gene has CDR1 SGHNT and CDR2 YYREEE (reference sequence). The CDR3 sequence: CASSLGTPGISNSPLHF. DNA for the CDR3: TGTGCCAGCAGCTTAGGGACCCCCGGAATTTCGAATTCACCCCTCCACTTT.

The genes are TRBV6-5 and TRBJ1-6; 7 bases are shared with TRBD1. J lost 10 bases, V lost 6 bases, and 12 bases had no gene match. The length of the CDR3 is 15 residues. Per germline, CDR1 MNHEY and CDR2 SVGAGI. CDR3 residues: CASSLETGLESPLHF. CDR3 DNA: TGTGCCAGCAGCCTTGAGACAGGGCTGGAGTCACCCCTCCACTTT.

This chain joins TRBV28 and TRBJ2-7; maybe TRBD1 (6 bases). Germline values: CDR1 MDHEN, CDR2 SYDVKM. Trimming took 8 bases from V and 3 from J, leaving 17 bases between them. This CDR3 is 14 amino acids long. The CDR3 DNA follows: TGTGCCAGCGGAGAAGGGACAAGTTTCTACGAGCAGTACTTC. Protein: CASGEGTSFYEQYF.

In DNA form, the CDR3 reads TGTGCCACCAGCAGTGGAACAGGGGTCCGTGAGCAGTACTTC. It is translated as CATSSGTGVREQYF. The chain links TRBV15 to TRBJ2-7; 7 bases match TRBD1. Per germline, CDR1 LNHNV and CDR2 YYDKDF (reference sequence). The CDR3 has 14 amino acids. V lost 3 bases and J lost 7; bases outside the gene matches: 9.

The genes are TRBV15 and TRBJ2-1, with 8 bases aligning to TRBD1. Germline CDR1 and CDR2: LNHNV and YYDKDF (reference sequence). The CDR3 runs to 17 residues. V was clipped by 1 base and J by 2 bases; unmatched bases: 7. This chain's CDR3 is CATSRGGQALTYNEQFF. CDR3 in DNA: TGTGCCACCAGCAGAGGGGGACAGGCCCTCACCTACAATGAGCAGTTCTTC.

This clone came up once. CDR3 in DNA: TGTGCCAGCAGTTTATTCACCCGGGGCTCCTATAATTCACCCCTCCACTTT. It encodes CASSLFTRGSYNSPLHF. The chain carries TRBV27 and TRBJ1-6, with D unresolved. Germline loops: CDR1 MNHEY, CDR2 SMNVEV (reference sequence). CDR3 length equals 17 residues. The V end lost 1 base, the J end lost 0 bases, and 10 bases lay between the germline ends.

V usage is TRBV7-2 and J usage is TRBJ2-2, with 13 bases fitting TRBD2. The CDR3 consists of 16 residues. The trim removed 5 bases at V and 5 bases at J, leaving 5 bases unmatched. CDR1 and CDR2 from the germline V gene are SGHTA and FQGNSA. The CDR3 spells CASSELAGGYTGELFF. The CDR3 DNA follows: TGTGCCAGCAGCGAACTAGCGGGAGGGTATACCGGGGAGCTGTTTTTT.

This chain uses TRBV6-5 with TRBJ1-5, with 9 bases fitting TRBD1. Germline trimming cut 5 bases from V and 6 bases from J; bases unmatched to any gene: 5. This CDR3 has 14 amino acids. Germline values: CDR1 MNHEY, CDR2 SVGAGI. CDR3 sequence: CASSRVQGAQPQHF. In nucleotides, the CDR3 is TGTGCCAGCAGTCGAGTACAGGGGGCTCAGCCCCAGCATTTT.

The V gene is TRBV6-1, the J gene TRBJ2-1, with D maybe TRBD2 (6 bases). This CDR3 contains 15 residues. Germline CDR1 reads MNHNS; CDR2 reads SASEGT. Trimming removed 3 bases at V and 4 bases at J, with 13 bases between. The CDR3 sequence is CASSEVGGVYNEQFF. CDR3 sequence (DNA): TGTGCCAGCAGTGAGGTGGGGGGAGTTTACAATGAGCAGTTCTTC.

CDR3 DNA: TGTGCCAGCAGCTTGGGGGCCCGAACTAATGAAAAACTGTTTTTT. Protein sequence: CASSLGARTNEKLFF. The J gene is TRBJ1-4, the V gene TRBV5-4; no firm D call. CDR3 length equals 15 residues. Germline V lookup: CDR1 SGHNT, CDR2 YYREEE (reference sequence). V was trimmed by 0 bases and J by 1 base, leaving 7 bases between them.

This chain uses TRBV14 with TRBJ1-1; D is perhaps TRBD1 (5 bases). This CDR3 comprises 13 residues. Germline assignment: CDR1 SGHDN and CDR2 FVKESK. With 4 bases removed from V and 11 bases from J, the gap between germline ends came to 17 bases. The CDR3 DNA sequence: TGTGCCAGCAGCCCCCAGGTCCGGGACGGGGCTTTCTTT. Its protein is CASSPQVRDGAFF. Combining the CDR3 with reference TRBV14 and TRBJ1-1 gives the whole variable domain EAGVTQFPSHSVIEKGQTVTLRCDPISGHDNLYWYRRVMGKEIKFLLHFVKESKQDESGMPNNRFLAERTGGTYSTLKVQPAELEDSGVYFCASSPQVRDGAFFGQGTRLTVV.

The CDR3 spells CASRLLERPNYGYTF. CDR3 bases: TGTGCCAGCAGATTACTAGAGAGACCTAACTATGGCTACACCTTC. The rearrangement joins TRBV6-5 to TRBJ1-2; D remains ambiguous. This CDR3 spans 15 amino acids. Germline CDR1 MNHEY, CDR2 SVGAGI. V was pared by 6 bases and J by 0 bases, with 14 bases between.

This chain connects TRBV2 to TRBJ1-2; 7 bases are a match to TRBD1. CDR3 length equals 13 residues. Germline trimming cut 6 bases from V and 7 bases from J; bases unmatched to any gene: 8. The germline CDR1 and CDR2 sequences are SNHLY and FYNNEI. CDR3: CASSRDSEGGYTF. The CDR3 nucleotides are TGTGCCAGCAGCAGGGACAGTGAGGGTGGCTACACCTTC.

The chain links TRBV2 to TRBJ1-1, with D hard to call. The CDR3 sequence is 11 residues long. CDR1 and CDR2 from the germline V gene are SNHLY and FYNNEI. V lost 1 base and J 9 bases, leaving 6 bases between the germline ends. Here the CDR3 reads CASSEGRQAFF. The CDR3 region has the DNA TGTGCCAGCAGTGAAGGGAGACAAGCTTTCTTT.